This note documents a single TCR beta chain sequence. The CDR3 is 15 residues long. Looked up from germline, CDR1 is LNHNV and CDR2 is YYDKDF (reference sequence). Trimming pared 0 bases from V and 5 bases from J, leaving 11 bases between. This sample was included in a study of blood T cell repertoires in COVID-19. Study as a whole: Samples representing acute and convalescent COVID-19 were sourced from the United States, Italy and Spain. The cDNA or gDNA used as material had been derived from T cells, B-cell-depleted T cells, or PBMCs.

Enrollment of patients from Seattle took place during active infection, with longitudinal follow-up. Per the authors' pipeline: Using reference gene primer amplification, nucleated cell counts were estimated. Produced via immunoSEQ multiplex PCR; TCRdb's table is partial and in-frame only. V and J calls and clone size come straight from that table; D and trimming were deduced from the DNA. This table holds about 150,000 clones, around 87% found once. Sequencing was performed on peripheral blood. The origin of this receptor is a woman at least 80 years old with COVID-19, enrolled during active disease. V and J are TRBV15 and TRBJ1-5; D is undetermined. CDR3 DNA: TGTGCCACCAGCAGAGATCCCGGGAGCCATCAGCCCCAGCATTTT. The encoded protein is CATSRDPGSHQPQHF.